This T cell receptor (beta chain) was captured in a study of T cells expressing NK-cell markers (TCRdb year 2020). Background for the entire study: Roughly 8 donors provided sorted CD3+CD56+NKG2C+, CD3+CD56+NKG2C- and CD3+CD56-NKG2C+ T-cell subsets, whose TCR beta-chain repertoires were profiled. Illumina HiSeq 2000/2500, MiSeq or NextSeq was used to sequence libraries as 2 x 150 bp reads. The study sequenced eight donors, all healthy volunteers chosen at random: three men and five women. Of the eight sequenced donors, seven were found to be HCMV-seropositive and one was found to be HCMV-seronegative.

A commercial ELISA kit detecting HCMV-specific IgG in serum was used to determine HCMV serostatus. Peripheral blood mononuclear cells were isolated from blood by Ficoll density gradient centrifugation. TCRdb shows the sequencer as Illumina HiSeq 2000. TCR beta cDNA libraries were made by 5'RACE template switching that added a universal primer site and unique molecular identifiers. cDNA synthesis was primed from the TCR beta constant segment and was followed by two successive PCR amplification steps. The original pipeline was this. MIGEC was used to demultiplex reads and group reads by UMI, and MiTCR was used to assemble and quantify clonotypes. Only TCR cDNA sequences supported by at least two reads were kept to exclude erroneous sequences. The tcR package was used for downstream repertoire analysis, with clonotypes matched between fractions based on CDR3 nucleotide sequence plus V segment. VDJmatch was used to annotate antigen specificity against VDJdb, with one amino acid substitution in CDR3 allowed. Reprocessed by TCRdb, the reads give a single entry per CDR3 protein sequence, without DNA. TCRdb's processing, not the authors', yielded these V and J calls. This sample's table has entries for over 100,000 distinct CDR3 sequences. The ten largest clones represent around 18% of the sample.

As concerns this clonotype: Its antigen remains undetermined.

Overall results and qualifications from the work: In over five donors, the dominant CD3+CD56+NKG2C+ clonotypes were found to rank among the top 10 CD8+ clonotypes and to make up about 1.0-8% of CD8+ T cells. It remained unclear whether the expanded NKG2C-expressing T cell clones were specific for HCMV antigens. Those dominant clonotypes were again the most abundant among CD3+CD56-NKG2C+ cells in several donors, at 28.3-60.1%.

Sequencing was carried out using blood T cells: a sorted CD56 or NKG2C T cell subset, CD4+ or CD8+ T cells, or bulk PBMC T cells (not recorded which). This TCR was sampled from a woman aged 18 to 75 in good health.

CDR3 sequence: CASSLGPGDTEAFF. Recombination linked TRBV7-6 to TRBJ1-1; TCRdb indicates TRBD1, and absent DNA this call remains unverified. As encoded in the germline V gene, CDR1 is SGHVS while CDR2 is FNYEAQ. The CDR3, from cysteine to phenylalanine, totals 14 residues. No DNA sequence is on record.